What follows describes a single T cell receptor (beta chain). Its antigen target is currently unknown. Per-nucleotide qualities are absent, and no much larger clonotype sits a single base away. Data came from an Illumina HiSeq 2500. TCR beta libraries were prepared by quantitative 5'-RACE with molecular barcodes. As for the original processing: A new computational method, built on a probabilistic model of VDJ rearrangement, was used to identify disease-linked TCR variants. TCRdb took the public reads, trimmed them with fastp at Q25, ran MiXCR for clone calling and kept in-frame beta chains. Every CDR3 protein is listed once, alongside the most common genes and DNA of its rows. TCRdb assigned the V and J calls; the authors' analysis was not used. This sample holds about 250,000 distinct CDR3 sequences; roughly 32% were observed only once. Roughly 4.2% of the sample comes from the top ten. The CDR3 holds 13 amino acids from the cysteine to the phenylalanine. Of all the DNA, just the CDR3 is kept, 39 bases in frame from base 1. Looking up the germline V gene yields CDR1 SGHRS and CDR2 YFSETQ. The junction carries 8 bases between V and J, which are trimmed by 2 bases and 5 bases respectively.

The data were taken from a study of CD8 T cells in ankylosing spondylitis (dated by TCRdb to between 2016 and 2019). About the full investigation: To find TCR variants linked to disease, the study profiled T cell receptor beta repertoires in ankylosing spondylitis patients and healthy donors. In total, the full study cohort was made up of roughly 110 healthy donors and 25 ankylosing spondylitis patients. Peripheral blood was sampled, and synovial fluid was additionally collected from ankylosing spondylitis patients.

Broad study findings and their caveats: A CD8+ phenotype was shown by the disease-linked clones, which were found at relatively low frequencies in peripheral blood. Significant enrichment of the disease-linked clones was reported in matched synovial fluid samples from ankylosing spondylitis patients. Some TCR beta motif variants had previously been reported in synovial fluid and blood of reactive arthritis patients, which suggested common disease-initiation mechanisms. Blood from ankylosing spondylitis patients appeared to be characterized by a TCR beta motif composed of under ten highly homologous amino acid variants.

This receptor was taken from a male donor with ankylosing spondylitis or in good health (not recorded which). Material: blood, either unsorted or a sorted T cell fraction (not recorded which). The chain uses TRBV5-1 and TRBJ2-1; too little of a D gene remains to name it. The CDR3 has the sequence CASSFTTDNEQFF. Read as DNA, the sequence is TGCGCCAGCAGCTTTACGACGGACAATGAGCAGTTCTTC.